The source of this T cell receptor beta chain is a study of blood T cell repertoires in COVID-19. Across the whole study: COVID-19 samples from acute and convalescent phases originated in the United States, Italy and Spain. The cDNA or gDNA used as material had been derived from T cells, B-cell-depleted T cells, or PBMCs.

As processed by the authors: From reference gene primer amplification, estimates of nucleated cell counts were derived. Profiling relied on immunoSEQ multiplex PCR, and the TCRdb table lists in-frame clones only, not all of them. V and J calls and clone size are as listed in that table; D and trimming were resolved from the DNA. The repertoire holds about 140,000 clones, approximately 82% seen once, with about 10% in the top ten. CDR3 length: 14 residues. Germline V gene lookup returns CDR1 SGHRS and CDR2 YFSETQ. V was clipped by 0 bases and J by 2 bases, with 9 bases between them. This clonotype originated in a man aged 60 to 75 who had recovered from COVID-19. V gene TRBV5-1 combines with J gene TRBJ2-7; no reliable D call. The sequenced sample consisted of peripheral blood. CDR3 nucleotides: TGCGCCAGCAGCTTGGATCTAGTCCCCTACGAGCAGTACTTC. Translated, it gives CASSLDLVPYEQYF.